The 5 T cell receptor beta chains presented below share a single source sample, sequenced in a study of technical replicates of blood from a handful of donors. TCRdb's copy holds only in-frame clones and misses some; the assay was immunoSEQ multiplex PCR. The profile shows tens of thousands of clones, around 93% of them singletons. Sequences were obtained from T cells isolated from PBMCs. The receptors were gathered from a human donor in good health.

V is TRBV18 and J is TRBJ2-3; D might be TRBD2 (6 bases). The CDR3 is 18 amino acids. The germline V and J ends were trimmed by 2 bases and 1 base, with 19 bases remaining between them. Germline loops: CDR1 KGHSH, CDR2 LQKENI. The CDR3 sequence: CASSPVAGSSTRTDTQYF. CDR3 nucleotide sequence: TGTGCCAGCTCACCAGTGGCGGGGTCATCTACACGCACAGATACGCAGTATTTT.

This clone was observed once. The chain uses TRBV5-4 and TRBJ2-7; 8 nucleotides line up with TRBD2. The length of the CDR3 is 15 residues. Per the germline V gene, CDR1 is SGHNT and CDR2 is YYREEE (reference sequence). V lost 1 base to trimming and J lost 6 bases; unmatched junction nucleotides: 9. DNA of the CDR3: TGTGCCAGCAGCTTGTACGGGAGGGCCCTAGGCGAGCAGTACTTC. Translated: CASSLYGRALGEQYF.

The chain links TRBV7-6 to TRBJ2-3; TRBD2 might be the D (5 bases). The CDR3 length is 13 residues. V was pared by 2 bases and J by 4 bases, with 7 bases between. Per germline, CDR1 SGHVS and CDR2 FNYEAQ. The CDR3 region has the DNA TGTGCCAGCAGCTTACAGGAGGCAGATACGCAGTATTTT. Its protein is CASSLQEADTQYF.

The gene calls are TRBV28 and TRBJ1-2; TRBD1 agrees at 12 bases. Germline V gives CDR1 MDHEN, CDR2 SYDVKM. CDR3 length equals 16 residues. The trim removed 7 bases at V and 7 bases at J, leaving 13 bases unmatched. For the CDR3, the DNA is TGTGCCAGCAACTCACCGGGACAGGGGGCTTTGAGTGGCTACACCTTC. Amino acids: CASNSPGQGALSGYTF.

This chain's CDR3 is CASSLAGNTEAFF. CDR3 DNA: TGTGCCAGCAGCTTGGCGGGGAACACTGAAGCTTTCTTT. This rearrangement joins TRBV5-4 to TRBJ1-1; D not certain. The V gene lost 0 bases and the J gene lost 1 base, with 4 bases spanning the gap. CDR1 is SGHNT, CDR2 YYREEE, per germline (reference sequence). The CDR3 length is 13 residues.